This TCR beta chain was observed in a study of blood T cell repertoires in COVID-19. Study at large: Material from acute and convalescent COVID-19 was sourced from the United States, Italy and Spain. T cells, B-cell-depleted T cells, or PBMCs provided the cDNA or gDNA that served as material.

Trimming shortened V by 2 bases and J by 10 bases, and 12 bases separated the two germline ends. The CDR3 contains 13 residues. Germline V gene sequence: CDR1 SGHTA, CDR2 FQGTGA. In the original workflow: Nucleated cell number was recorded as an estimate derived from reference gene primer amplification. TCRdb's copy holds only in-frame clones and misses some; the assay was immunoSEQ multiplex PCR. The V and J calls and clone size come from that table; D and trimming were worked out from the DNA. The table includes 290,000 or so clones, 80% to 85% detected once. The sequence came from a man aged 35-49 years who had been exposed to COVID-19. This chain uses TRBV7-3 with TRBJ2-1; tentatively, D is TRBD1 (6 bases). The sample comprised PBMCs or T cells enriched from blood (not recorded which). The CDR3 reads CASSLDVGTEQFF. The DNA of the CDR3 is TGTGCCAGCAGCTTAGACGTGGGGACAGAGCAGTTCTTC.